Sequencing of this T cell receptor beta chain was carried out in a study of sequential checkpoint blockade in melanoma. CDR1 is MGHRA, CDR2 YSYEKL, per germline. Trimming took 4 bases from V and 5 from J, leaving 15 bases between them. CDR3 length: 15 amino acids. Method: immunoSEQ multiplex PCR; TCRdb's copy keeps in-frame clones and lacks some. Of over 10,000 clones listed, approximately 69% are singletons. The treatment denotes: randomized to nivolumab then ipilimumab (arm A) or the reverse (arm B). DNA-damaging chemotherapy had not been given to any patient beforehand. Sequenced material: CD8+ T cells sorted from blood (inferred from file names), taken from a patient given nivolumab and ipilimumab in sequence. The clonotype was recovered from a human donor with melanoma. The chain employs TRBV4-1 and TRBJ2-1; tentatively, D is TRBD2 (6 bases). The CDR3: CASSRNGGPDNEQFF. Written as DNA, the CDR3 is TGCGCCAGCAGCCGAAATGGAGGGCCGGACAATGAGCAGTTCTTC.